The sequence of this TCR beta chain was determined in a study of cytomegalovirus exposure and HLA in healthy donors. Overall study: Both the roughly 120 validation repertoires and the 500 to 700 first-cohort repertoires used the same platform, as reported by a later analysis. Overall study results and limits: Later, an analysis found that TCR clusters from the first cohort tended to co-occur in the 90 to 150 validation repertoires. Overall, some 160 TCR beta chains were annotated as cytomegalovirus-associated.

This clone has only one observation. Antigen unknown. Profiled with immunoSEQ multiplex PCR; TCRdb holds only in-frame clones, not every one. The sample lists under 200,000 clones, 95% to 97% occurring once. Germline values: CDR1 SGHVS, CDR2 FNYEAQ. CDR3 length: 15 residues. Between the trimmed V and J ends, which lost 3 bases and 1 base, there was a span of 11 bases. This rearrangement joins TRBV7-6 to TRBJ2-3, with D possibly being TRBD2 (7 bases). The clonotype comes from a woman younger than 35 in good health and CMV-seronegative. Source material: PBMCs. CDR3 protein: CASSLWGGGTDTQYF. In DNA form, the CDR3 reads TGTGCCAGCAGCTTGTGGGGGGGCGGCACAGATACGCAGTATTTT.